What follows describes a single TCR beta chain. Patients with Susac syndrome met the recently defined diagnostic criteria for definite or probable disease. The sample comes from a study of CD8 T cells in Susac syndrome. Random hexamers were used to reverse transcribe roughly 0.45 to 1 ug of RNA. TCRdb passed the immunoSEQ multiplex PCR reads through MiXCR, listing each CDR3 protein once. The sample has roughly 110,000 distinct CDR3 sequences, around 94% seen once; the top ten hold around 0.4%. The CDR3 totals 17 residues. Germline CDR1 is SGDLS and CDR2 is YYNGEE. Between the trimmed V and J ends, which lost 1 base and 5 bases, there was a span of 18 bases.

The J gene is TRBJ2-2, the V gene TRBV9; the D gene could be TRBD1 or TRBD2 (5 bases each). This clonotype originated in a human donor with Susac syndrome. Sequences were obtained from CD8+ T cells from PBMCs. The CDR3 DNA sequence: TGTGCCAGCAGCGTACCTGAACAGGCCGGGGATACCGGGGAGCTGTTTTTT. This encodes CASSVPEQAGDTGELFF.